One sample yielded the 29 T cell receptor beta chains listed below, sequenced in a study of OX40 agonist ivuxolimab in advanced cancers. Profiled with immunoSEQ multiplex PCR; TCRdb holds only in-frame clones, not every one. The table lists 75,000 to 80,000 clones, about 85% of them singletons. The starting material was CD4+ or CD8+ T cells sorted from blood, obtained in a trial of the OX40 agonist ivuxolimab. These receptors all come from an adult with an advanced solid tumor such as melanoma, head and neck, liver or kidney cancer.

The chain couples TRBV19 to TRBJ1-5; unclear D gene. Between the trimmed V and J ends, which lost 2 bases and 4 bases, there was a span of 6 bases. Germline CDR1 and CDR2: LNHDA and SQIVND (reference sequence). The length of the CDR3 is 13 residues. The chain's CDR3 is CASSILRNQPQHF. For the CDR3, the DNA is TGTGCCAGTAGTATATTGAGAAATCAGCCCCAGCATTTT. Variable domain in full (rest from reference TRBV19 and TRBJ1-5): DGGITQSPKYLFRKEGQNVTLSCEQNLNHDAMYWYRQDPGQGLRLIYYSQIVNDFQKGDIAEGYSVSREKKESFPLTVTSAQKNPTAFYLCASSILRNQPQHFGDGTRLSIL.

V is TRBV14 and J is TRBJ2-1; TRBD2 is a possible D gene (5 bases). Trimming removed 1 base at V and 3 bases at J, with 7 bases between. The CDR3 runs to 14 residues. Germline assignment: CDR1 SGHDN and CDR2 FVKESK. The CDR3 DNA follows: TGTGCCAGCAGCCAAGGCGGGCTCTACAATGAGCAGTTCTTC. It is translated as CASSQGGLYNEQFF.

This chain joins TRBV18 and TRBJ1-2, with D perhaps TRBD1 (5 bases). Germline V gene sequence: CDR1 KGHSH, CDR2 LQKENI. The V gene lost 4 bases and the J gene lost 0 bases, with 15 bases spanning the gap. This CDR3 contains 16 residues. CDR3: CASSQEGPPSNYGYTF. The CDR3 nucleotides read TGTGCCAGCTCACAAGAGGGACCCCCTTCTAACTATGGCTACACCTTC.

In its sample, this clone was seen once. The J gene is TRBJ2-7, the V gene TRBV5-6; D gene ambiguous. CDR3 size: 14 residues. Trimming left V 3 bases short and J 0 bases short, with 10 bases between. Germline assignment: CDR1 SGHDT and CDR2 YYEEEE. The CDR3 is CASSYNPVSYEQYF. DNA of the CDR3: TGTGCCAGCAGCTATAACCCCGTCTCCTACGAGCAGTACTTC.

This chain connects TRBV4-1 to TRBJ1-2; weak D call: TRBD1 (6 bases). Trimming took off 4 bases at V and 0 bases at J, with 15 bases between the two ends. In germline, CDR1 is MGHRA, CDR2 YSYEKL. The CDR3 has 16 residues. In DNA form, the CDR3 reads TGCGCCAGCAGCCCTAGGACAGCGCAATCTAACTATGGCTACACCTTC. It translates to CASSPRTAQSNYGYTF.

V is TRBV4-2 and J is TRBJ2-3; D perhaps matches TRBD2 (6 bases). Per the germline V gene, CDR1 is LGHNA and CDR2 is YNFKEQ. Trimming pared 0 bases from V and 0 bases from J, leaving 16 bases between. The CDR3 covers 18 residues. CDR3: CASSQDSNSGSSTDTQYF. The CDR3 DNA reads as TGTGCCAGCAGCCAAGATAGTAATAGCGGTTCTAGCACAGATACGCAGTATTTT.

The chain links TRBV6-6 to TRBJ1-5, with D uncertain. Trimming shortened V by 7 bases and J by 4 bases, and 11 bases separated the two germline ends. This CDR3 has 13 residues. Per germline, CDR1 MNHNY and CDR2 SVGAGI (reference sequence). For the CDR3, the DNA is TGTGCCAGCACCCCTGGGAGTAATCAGCCCCAGCATTTT. It specifies CASTPGSNQPQHF.

Notes on this clone: Other nucleotide sequences in the sample specify the same CDR3. The chain uses TRBV6-1 and TRBJ1-4; D remains unclear. The CDR3 contains 11 residues. Trimming pared 6 bases from V and 7 bases from J, leaving 6 bases between. Germline assignment: CDR1 MNHNS and CDR2 SASEGT. CDR3 in amino acids: CASSPGEKLFF. Here the CDR3 DNA reads TGTGCCAGCAGCCCCGGTGAAAAACTGTTTTTT.

This chain uses TRBV13 with TRBJ2-1; D possibly uses TRBD1 or TRBD2 (5 bases each). The CDR3 length is 15 residues. CDR1 is PRHDT, CDR2 FYEKMQ, per germline (reference sequence). Trimming took off 5 bases at V and 0 bases at J, with 11 bases between the two ends. CDR3 nucleotide sequence: TGTGCCAGCAGCGCGAGGGGAGTCTCCTACAATGAGCAGTTCTTC. Translating gives CASSARGVSYNEQFF.

The sample holds a few counts of this clone. The chain carries TRBV11-2 and TRBJ1-3, with D maybe TRBD1 (5 bases). The V end was cut by 6 bases, the J end by 9 bases, with 9 bases between. This CDR3 has 11 residues. CDR1 is SGHAT and CDR2 is FQNNGV in the germline V gene. CDR3 in DNA: TGTGCCAGCAGTAGCGGGGCCACCATATATTTT. Translated: CASSSGATIYF.

V and J are TRBV5-4 and TRBJ2-1, with 13 bases that match TRBD2. The CDR3 is made up of 15 amino acids. Per germline, CDR1 SGHNT and CDR2 YYREEE (reference sequence). After removal of 4 bases from V and 8 bases from J, the junction contained 6 bases not matched to a gene. The CDR3 protein is CASSPGLAGEDEQFF. CDR3 DNA sequence: TGTGCCAGCAGCCCTGGACTAGCGGGAGAGGATGAGCAGTTCTTC.

The gene calls are TRBV7-3 and TRBJ2-1; D is uncertain. In germline, CDR1 is SGHTA, CDR2 FQGTGA. The CDR3 runs 15 residues. V shed 0 bases and J shed 0 bases, with 6 bases lying between them. The CDR3 loop is CASSLTLTSYNEQFF. DNA for the CDR3: TGTGCCAGCAGCTTAACTCTGACCTCCTACAATGAGCAGTTCTTC.

The V gene is TRBV7-3, the J gene TRBJ1-2, with TRBD1 matching 8 bases. The CDR3 is made up of 14 amino acids. The germline V gene encodes CDR1 SGHTA and CDR2 FQGTGA. Losses at the gene ends were 4 bases for V and 8 bases for J; bases not matched to a gene: 9. The CDR3 loop reads CASSSLPTGEGYTF. The CDR3 nucleotides read TGTGCCAGCAGCTCCCTCCCGACAGGGGAAGGCTACACCTTC.

The V gene is TRBV30, the J gene TRBJ1-2; 8 bases line up with TRBD1. The CDR3 has 15 residues. Trimming cost V 2 bases and J 4 bases; bases outside gene matches: 9. Germline lookup yields CDR1 GTSNPN and CDR2 SVGIG (reference sequence). In DNA, the CDR3 is TGTGCCTGGAGTAAAGACAGGGGCCCATTCTATGGCTACACCTTC. This codes for CAWSKDRGPFYGYTF.

V is TRBV2 and J is TRBJ1-5; 7 bases line up with TRBD1. Germline V lookup: CDR1 SNHLY, CDR2 FYNNEI. The trim removed 7 bases at V and 4 bases at J, leaving 7 bases unmatched. The CDR3 contains 14 residues. The CDR3 bases are TGTGCCAGCACCTGGGACAGATCTAATCAGCCCCAGCATTTT. Translation: CASTWDRSNQPQHF.

This sequence joins TRBV5-5 and TRBJ2-5, with D perhaps TRBD1 (6 bases). Germline V gene data show CDR1 as SGHKS and CDR2 as YYEKEE (reference sequence). The ends were cut back, 3 bases at V and 4 bases at J, with 13 bases in the middle. The CDR3 runs 14 residues. This chain's CDR3 is CASSYLQGPETQYF. The DNA of the CDR3 is TGTGCCAGCAGCTATTTACAGGGTCCAGAGACCCAGTACTTC.

DNA for the CDR3: TGTGCCAGCTCTTTAGCGGGAGAGGGGGGGGAGACCCAGTACTTC. This gives the protein CASSLAGEGGETQYF. The chain combines TRBV28 with TRBJ2-5, with 9 bases fitting TRBD2. Per germline, CDR1 MDHEN and CDR2 SYDVKM. This CDR3 has 15 amino acids. The V gene end was trimmed by 8 bases and the J gene end by 5 bases; junction bases not matched to a gene: 12.

The rearrangement joins TRBV5-6 to TRBJ2-2, with 9 positions matching TRBD1. After removal of 3 bases from V and 4 bases from J, the junction contained 7 bases not matched to a gene. The CDR3 totals 16 residues. The germline V gene has CDR1 SGHDT and CDR2 YYEEEE. The DNA of the CDR3 is TGTGCCAGCAGCTCGCGGACAGGGGCGAGCACCGGGGAGCTGTTTTTT. Translated: CASSSRTGASTGELFF.

CDR3 in amino acids: CASSPPTENYGYTF. The CDR3 DNA sequence: TGTGCCAGTAGTCCTCCGACAGAGAACTATGGCTACACCTTC. The chain has TRBV19 and TRBJ1-2, with D tentatively TRBD1 (5 bases). Trimming took 5 bases from V and 2 from J, leaving 12 bases between them. This CDR3 has 14 residues. CDR1 LNHDA and CDR2 SQIVND come from the germline V gene (reference sequence).

The chain carries TRBV28 and TRBJ1-6; D might be TRBD1 (6 bases). CDR3 length equals 13 residues. Germline values: CDR1 MDHEN, CDR2 SYDVKM. The ends were cut back, 10 bases at V and 9 bases at J, with 16 bases in the middle. The CDR3 loop is CATFHRVSSPLHF. For the CDR3, the DNA is TGTGCCACCTTTCACAGGGTTAGTTCACCCCTCCACTTT.

To note about this clone: Other DNA sequences in the sample encode the same CDR3. This chain joins TRBV28 and TRBJ1-5; D gene ambiguous. Germline V lookup: CDR1 MDHEN, CDR2 SYDVKM. Trimming stripped 5 bases from V and 9 bases from J, with 17 bases between. The CDR3 is made up of 14 amino acids. Written as DNA, the CDR3 is TGTGCCAGCAGTAACCTATTCCCGGGTGGGCCCCAGCATTTT. Protein product: CASSNLFPGGPQHF.

This clone is a singleton in its sample. For the CDR3, the DNA is TGTGCCAGCAGCTTGGATGGGGGGAAGACCGGGGAGCTGTTTTTT. It codes for CASSLDGGKTGELFF. This chain joins TRBV5-4 and TRBJ2-2; possible D gene TRBD2, 6 bases. CDR3 length equals 15 residues. Trimming left V 0 bases short and J 5 bases short, with 11 bases between. The germline gives CDR1 SGHNT, CDR2 YYREEE (reference sequence).

CDR3 in amino acids: CASSPRTGNTGELFF. The CDR3 region has the DNA TGCGCCAGCAGCCCCCGGACAGGGAACACCGGGGAGCTGTTTTTT. The chain combines TRBV4-1 with TRBJ2-2; 7 positions match TRBD1. The CDR3 has 15 residues. The V segment lost 4 bases and the J segment 1 base; nucleotides outside the gene matches: 3. The germline gives CDR1 MGHRA, CDR2 YSYEKL.

This clone was seen once. The J gene is TRBJ2-7, the V gene TRBV5-1, with 8 bases lining up with TRBD2. This CDR3 has 15 residues. Germline trimming cut 2 bases from V and 8 bases from J; bases unmatched to any gene: 12. In germline, CDR1 is SGHRS, CDR2 YFSETQ. Here the CDR3 DNA reads TGCGCCAGCAGCTTCCGCGGCGGGGGGCTGGAACAGCAGTACTTC. It yields the protein CASSFRGGGLEQQYF.

The chain links TRBV9 to TRBJ1-1; TRBD1 aligns across 10 bases. Germline values: CDR1 SGDLS, CDR2 YYNGEE. V lost 0 bases and J lost 1; bases outside the gene matches: 6. There are 17 residues in the CDR3. The CDR3 loop is CASSVALGDRGNTEAFF. CDR3 coding DNA: TGTGCCAGCAGCGTAGCTTTAGGGGACAGGGGGAACACTGAAGCTTTCTTT.

Only a few counts were recorded for this clone. V is TRBV5-1 and J is TRBJ2-1, with 9 bases identical to TRBD2. Germline V gene sequence: CDR1 SGHRS, CDR2 YFSETQ. The CDR3 is made up of 19 amino acids. J lost 2 bases, V lost 2 bases, and 14 bases had no gene match. In DNA, the CDR3 is TGCGCCAGCAGCTTTGCGAGTGGCTTTAGCGGGAGAACCTACAATGAGCAGTTCTTC. As protein: CASSFASGFSGRTYNEQFF.

The chain recombines TRBV6-6 with TRBJ2-7; 7 nucleotides agree with TRBD2. The CDR3 sequence is 14 residues long. The J segment lost 3 bases and the V segment lost 4 bases, leaving 6 bases of the junction unmatched. The germline V gene encodes CDR1 MNHNY and CDR2 SVGAGI (reference sequence). In DNA, the CDR3 is TGTGCCAGCAGTTCCCCTTCGGGGGGCTACGAGCAGTACTTC. This codes for CASSSPSGGYEQYF.

This sequence joins TRBV6-6 and TRBJ1-1, with 8 bases fitting TRBD1. The CDR3 totals 13 residues. Trimming cost V 4 bases and J 4 bases; bases outside gene matches: 2. The germline V gene encodes CDR1 MNHNY and CDR2 SVGAGI (reference sequence). The CDR3 region is CASSSQGGTEAFF. The DNA for the CDR3 is TGTGCCAGCAGTTCACAGGGGGGCACTGAAGCTTTCTTT.

The CDR3 DNA reads TGTGCCAGCAGTGTCCCGTTGCGGGGACAGGGCTACGAGCAGTACTTC. Protein: CASSVPLRGQGYEQYF. The J gene is TRBJ2-7, the V gene TRBV6-1; TRBD1 matches 9 bases. Unmatched junction bases numbered 10, after V lost 4 bases and J lost 3 bases. This CDR3 has 16 residues. CDR1 and CDR2 from the germline V gene are MNHNS and SASEGT.